A single sample gave rise to the 32 T cell receptor beta chains below, sequenced in a study of cytomegalovirus exposure and HLA in healthy donors. In the PCR, 60 Vbeta and 13 Jbeta primers were used. TCRdb keeps only in-frame clones here, not all; method: immunoSEQ multiplex PCR. The profile shows 120,000 to 150,000 clones, 66% of them singletons. The sequencing sample was made of PBMCs. These receptors all stem from a woman aged 55 to 70 in good health and CMV-seronegative.

V usage is TRBV6-1 and J usage is TRBJ1-5, with TRBD1 matching 8 bases. The trim removed 8 bases at V and 0 bases at J, leaving 3 bases unmatched. The CDR3 extends over 14 amino acids. The germline gives CDR1 MNHNS, CDR2 SASEGT. The chain's CDR3 is CASRDRNSNQPQHF. The CDR3 nucleotides are TGTGCCAGCCGGGACAGGAATAGCAATCAGCCCCAGCATTTT.

The chain recombines TRBV6-1 with TRBJ2-2, with a weak D call TRBD1 (5 bases). The CDR3 is 15 amino acids. CDR1 and CDR2 (germline): MNHNS, SASEGT. Trimming left V 6 bases short and J 6 bases short, with 17 bases between. In DNA form, the CDR3 reads TGTGCCAGCAGCGCCCAGGGAAGGTGGGCCGGGGAGCTGTTTTTT. It codes for CASSAQGRWAGELFF.

The chain combines TRBV6-5 with TRBJ1-5, with a weak D call TRBD1 (6 bases). The CDR3 is 14 amino acids. Trimming left V 6 bases short and J 3 bases short, with 12 bases between. Per germline, CDR1 MNHEY and CDR2 SVGAGI. CDR3 loop: CASRPGVSNQPQHF. CDR3 sequence (DNA): TGTGCCAGCAGGCCAGGGGTTTCCAATCAGCCCCAGCATTTT.

This clone was detected a few times. Here the CDR3 DNA reads TGTGCCAGCAGTGACAGGGGGAGCCGAGTTAATGAAAAACTGTTTTTT. This sequence encodes CASSDRGSRVNEKLFF. V is TRBV28 and J is TRBJ1-4; TRBD1 matches at 9 bases. Germline V gene sequence: CDR1 MDHEN, CDR2 SYDVKM. V trimming: 5 bases; J trimming: 4 bases; junction bases outside the gene matches: 8. CDR3 size: 16 residues.

This clone came up a few times. This chain uses TRBV18 with TRBJ2-5; possibly TRBD2 for D (6 bases). Germline lookup yields CDR1 KGHSH and CDR2 LQKENI. Trimming removed 2 bases from V and 7 bases from J, with 17 bases in between. This CDR3 spans 15 amino acids. CDR3 amino acids: CASSPRDSAGGTQYF. The CDR3 DNA follows: TGTGCCAGCTCACCAAGGGACTCGGCGGGCGGGACCCAGTACTTC.

The rearrangement uses TRBV11-2 and TRBJ2-7, with TRBD2 matching over 8 bases. Trimming took 1 base from V and 2 from J; bases not matched to a gene: 1. This CDR3 has 14 residues. Germline V CDR1 and CDR2: SGHAT, FQNNGV. DNA for the CDR3: TGTGCCAGCAGCTTAGGTAGCGGGACCTACGAGCAGTACTTC. Protein: CASSLGSGTYEQYF.

The chain has TRBV7-9 and TRBJ2-7; tentatively, D is TRBD2 (6 bases). This CDR3 region has 14 residues. Per the germline V gene, CDR1 is SEHNR and CDR2 is FQNEAQ (reference sequence). Between the trimmed V and J ends, which lost 4 bases and 1 base, there was a span of 11 bases. This chain's CDR3 is CASSSLGGSYEQYF. CDR3 in DNA: TGTGCCAGCAGCTCTTTGGGGGGATCCTACGAGCAGTACTTC.

The rearrangement links TRBV12-1 to TRBJ1-5; the tabulated D call, TRBD1, remains unverified against the DNA. TRBV12-1 is annotated as a pseudogene. The CDR3 has 15 amino acids. The CDR3: CASSLDRENNQPQHF. As DNA, the CDR3 is TGTGCCAGCAGCTTGGACAGGGAAAACAATCAGCCCCAGCATTTT.

Here the CDR3 reads CASSGQLDYGYTF. The CDR3 DNA reads as TGTGCCAGCAGTGGACAGCTGGACTATGGCTACACCTTC. The chain uses TRBV25-1 and TRBJ1-2; weak D call: TRBD1 (5 bases). CDR3 size: 13 residues. Germline V gene data show CDR1 as MGHDK and CDR2 as SYGVNS. Trimming took 4 bases from V and 3 from J, leaving 9 bases between them.

The chain joins TRBV5-1 to TRBJ2-7; 10 nucleotides align to TRBD2. The germline CDR1 and CDR2 sequences are SGHRS and YFSETQ. Trimming removed 0 bases from V and 5 bases from J; junction bases left unmatched: 8. The CDR3 is 16 amino acids. CDR3 sequence: CASSLEIAGGHDEQYF. As DNA, the CDR3 is TGCGCCAGCAGCTTGGAAATAGCGGGGGGCCACGACGAGCAGTACTTC.

This chain connects TRBV11-2 to TRBJ1-5; 9 positions match TRBD1. CDR1 is SGHAT, CDR2 FQNNGV, per germline. With 2 bases clipped from V and 6 bases from J, the junction kept 2 bases outside the gene matches. This CDR3 has 14 amino acids. CDR3 protein: CASSLRGQGQPQHF. CDR3 in DNA: TGTGCCAGCAGCTTAAGGGGACAGGGTCAGCCCCAGCATTTT.

The rearrangement links TRBV29-1 to TRBJ1-2; no clear D. Germline CDR1 is SQVTM and CDR2 is ANQGSEA. The CDR3 totals 11 residues. V lost 3 bases to trimming and J lost 8 bases, with 10 bases between them. The CDR3 is CSVEGQGGYTF. The CDR3 region has the DNA TGCAGCGTTGAGGGCCAAGGAGGCTACACCTTC.

The chain couples TRBV10-3 to TRBJ2-5, with a tentative D call TRBD2 (7 bases). V was shortened by 5 bases and J by 5 bases, with 21 bases between the two germline ends. This CDR3 has 16 residues. CDR1 and CDR2 from the germline V gene are ENHRY and SYGVKD. Here the CDR3 DNA reads TGTGCCATCAGTAGGGGGGCCAGCGGGGCGAGCGAGACCCAGTACTTC. Its translation is CAISRGASGASETQYF.

This chain uses TRBV19 with TRBJ1-5, with D possibly being TRBD1 (6 bases). Germline loops: CDR1 LNHDA, CDR2 SQIVND (reference sequence). The CDR3 contains 14 residues. Trimming stripped 4 bases from V and 6 bases from J, with 13 bases between. The CDR3 nucleotides read TGTGCCAGTAGTAAAGGGGGTTTTGGTCAGCCCCAGCATTTT. This translates into CASSKGGFGQPQHF.

This clone showed up just a few times. The V and J genes are TRBV5-1 and TRBJ1-4; unclear D gene. V lost 0 bases and J 0 bases, leaving 9 bases between the germline ends. This CDR3 region has 16 residues. Germline values: CDR1 SGHRS, CDR2 YFSETQ. CDR3 protein: CASSLAGDATNEKLFF. CDR3 coding DNA: TGCGCCAGCAGCTTGGCCGGAGATGCAACTAATGAAAAACTGTTTTTT. The full variable domain, its missing parts supplied by reference TRBV5-1 and TRBJ1-4, is KAGVTQTPRYLIKTRGQQVTLSCSPISGHRSVSWYQQTPGQGLQFLFEYFSETQRNKGNFPGRFSGRQFSNSRSEMNVSTLELGDSALYLCASSLAGDATNEKLFFGSGTQLSVL.

In this sample, this clone turned up a few times. The V gene is TRBV29-1, the J gene TRBJ2-5; TRBD2 matches 13 bases. Germline V lookup: CDR1 SQVTM, CDR2 ANQGSEA. CDR3 size: 14 residues. The J segment lost 5 bases and the V segment lost 4 bases, leaving 4 bases of the junction unmatched. DNA for the CDR3: TGCAGCGTTGGACTAGCGGGAGGTGGGGAGACCCAGTACTTC. It yields the protein CSVGLAGGGETQYF.

The sample holds a few counts of this clone. As DNA, the CDR3 is TGTGCCAGCAGCGTCGGACTACAGAATGAGCAGTTCTTC. Encoded protein: CASSVGLQNEQFF. The chain links TRBV11-2 to TRBJ2-1; D might be TRBD2 (6 bases). Trimming removed 5 bases from V and 7 bases from J, with 12 bases in between. Germline loops: CDR1 SGHAT, CDR2 FQNNGV. This CDR3 has 13 residues.

The chain links TRBV29-1 to TRBJ2-7; weak D call: TRBD2 (5 bases). Per germline, CDR1 SQVTM and CDR2 ANQGSEA. Trimming cost V 3 bases and J 3 bases, with 12 bases left between them. The CDR3 is 13 residues long. For the CDR3, the DNA is TGCAGCGTTGATAGTGAGGGAAGCTACGAGCAGTACTTC. Its translation: CSVDSEGSYEQYF.

V and J are TRBV7-2 and TRBJ2-3, with TRBD2 identical over 12 bases. Per germline, CDR1 SGHTA and CDR2 FQGNSA. The junction had 6 bases not matched to a gene; V was cut back by 5 bases and J by 6 bases. The CDR3 length is 15 residues. As DNA, the CDR3 is TGTGCCAGCAGCCCTACTAGCGGGAGGTATGATACGCAGTATTTT. Residues: CASSPTSGRYDTQYF.

The gene calls are TRBV7-8 and TRBJ2-7, with D unclear. Trimming pared 4 bases from V and 3 bases from J, leaving 13 bases between. CDR1 is SGHVS and CDR2 is FQNEAQ in the germline V gene. The CDR3 loop spans 14 amino acids. The CDR3 DNA sequence: TGTGCCAGCAGCTCTAGAGACGGAAGCTACGAGCAGTACTTC. Its translation: CASSSRDGSYEQYF.

There are a few counts of this clone. This rearrangement joins TRBV13 to TRBJ2-4; 10 bases match TRBD2. The germline V gene encodes CDR1 PRHDT and CDR2 FYEKMQ (reference sequence). CDR3 length: 16 residues. V lost 3 bases to trimming and J lost 5 bases; unmatched junction nucleotides: 7. In nucleotides, the CDR3 is TGTGCCAGCAGCTTGACCTCAGCGGGGGGGCAAAACATTCAGTACTTC. As protein: CASSLTSAGGQNIQYF.

The CDR3 nucleotides are TGTGCCAGCAGCGTAGGTCCGACAGGGGATAACTATGGCTACACCTTC. Amino acids: CASSVGPTGDNYGYTF. This sequence joins TRBV9 and TRBJ1-2, with 8 bases matching TRBD1. The CDR3 has 16 residues. Germline V gene data show CDR1 as SGDLS and CDR2 as YYNGEE. The V segment lost 0 bases and the J segment 1 base; nucleotides outside the gene matches: 5.

This clone was seen more than once but under ten times. The rearrangement links TRBV7-3 to TRBJ1-1, with D hard to call. V was shortened by 4 bases and J by 0 bases, with 9 bases between the two germline ends. CDR1 is SGHTA and CDR2 is FQGTGA in the germline V gene. The CDR3 covers 14 residues. CDR3 nucleotide sequence: TGTGCCAGCAGCTCCGGGAGCCTGAACACTGAAGCTTTCTTT. Protein: CASSSGSLNTEAFF.

This clone has just a few counts. The rearrangement links TRBV7-9 to TRBJ2-7; TRBD1 is a possible D gene (6 bases). The CDR3 is 14 residues long. The germline V gene has CDR1 SEHNR and CDR2 FQNEAQ (reference sequence). Trimming pared 1 base from V and 2 bases from J, leaving 9 bases between. This chain's CDR3 is CASSLGGQPYEQYF. As DNA, the CDR3 is TGTGCCAGCAGCTTAGGAGGACAGCCCTACGAGCAGTACTTC.

There are a few counts of this clone. This rearrangement joins TRBV7-6 to TRBJ2-3, with a tentative D call TRBD1 (5 bases). Trimming pared 1 base from V and 0 bases from J, leaving 11 bases between. The CDR3 consists of 16 residues. Germline CDR1 is SGHVS and CDR2 is FNYEAQ. The CDR3 loop reads CASSLDERGSTDTQYF. The CDR3 coding sequence is TGTGCCAGCAGCTTAGACGAAAGGGGTAGCACAGATACGCAGTATTTT.

The rearrangement uses TRBV5-4 and TRBJ2-2, with TRBD1 identical over 9 bases. Germline CDR1 reads SGHNT; CDR2 reads YYREEE (reference sequence). The ends lost 3 bases at V and 5 bases at J; junction bases unmatched: 5. CDR3 length: 15 residues. The CDR3 DNA reads as TGTGCCAGCAGCTCGGACAGGGGTTGGACCGGGGAGCTGTTTTTT. Residues: CASSSDRGWTGELFF.

This chain joins TRBV15 and TRBJ1-2, with TRBD1 matching 9 bases. From germline, CDR1 is LNHNV and CDR2 YYDKDF (reference sequence). After removal of 5 bases from V and 2 bases from J, the junction contained 9 bases not matched to a gene. The CDR3 has 16 amino acids. The CDR3 sequence is CATSRDRGRGNYGYTF. The CDR3 nucleotides read TGTGCCACCAGCCGCGACAGGGGGAGGGGAAACTATGGCTACACCTTC.

In its sample, this clone was seen a few times. The V gene is TRBV11-3, the J gene TRBJ1-1; D remains ambiguous. The V and J ends lost 2 bases and 1 base respectively, with 5 bases between them. The CDR3 covers 13 residues. From germline, CDR1 is SGHNT and CDR2 YENEEA. Here the CDR3 reads CASSLSENTEAFF. The DNA for the CDR3 is TGTGCCAGCAGCTTATCAGAGAACACTGAAGCTTTCTTT.

The gene calls are TRBV11-1 and TRBJ2-7; D is ambiguous. Trimming took 4 bases from V and 3 from J, leaving 10 bases between them. This CDR3 comprises 13 residues. CDR1 and CDR2 from the germline V gene are SGHAT and FQDESV (reference sequence). The CDR3 region is CASSSTVVYEQYF. The CDR3 coding sequence is TGTGCCAGCAGCTCTACGGTGGTCTACGAGCAGTACTTC. Together with reference TRBV11-1 and TRBJ2-7, the CDR3 gives the full variable domain: EAEVAQSPRYKITEKSQAVAFWCDPISGHATLYWYRQILGQGPELLVQFQDESVVDDSQLPKDRFSAERLKGVDSTLKIQPAELGDSAMYLCASSSTVVYEQYFGPGTRLTVT.

The chain recombines TRBV2 with TRBJ2-6; perhaps TRBD2 as D (5 bases). Trimming left V 4 bases short and J 0 bases short, with 10 bases between. CDR1 and CDR2 (germline): SNHLY, FYNNEI. The CDR3 consists of 16 residues. Here the CDR3 DNA reads TGTGCCAGCAGTGGGACGGGGAGCTCTGGGGCCAACGTCCTGACTTTC. Translated: CASSGTGSSGANVLTF. The whole variable domain, remainder taken from reference TRBV2 and TRBJ2-6, is EPEVTQTPSHQVTQMGQEVILRCVPISNHLYFYWYRQILGQKVEFLVSFYNNEISEKSEIFDDQFSVERPDGSNFTLKIRSTKLEDSAMYFCASSGTGSSGANVLTFGAGSRLTVL.

This sequence joins TRBV7-2 and TRBJ1-3; a weak D match, TRBD1 (5 bases). CDR3 length equals 14 residues. V lost 3 bases to trimming and J lost 4 bases, with 10 bases between them. Germline V gene sequence: CDR1 SGHTA, CDR2 FQGNSA. CDR3 bases: TGTGCCAGCAGCTTGTGGGGGGTGGGAAACACCATATATTTT. Its translation: CASSLWGVGNTIYF.

This clone showed up just a few times. V is TRBV9 and J is TRBJ2-7; D not certain. The V gene lost 2 bases and the J gene lost 6 bases, with 6 bases spanning the gap. The CDR3 length is 11 residues. CDR1 and CDR2 (germline): SGDLS, YYNGEE. The CDR3 bases are TGTGCCAGCAGCGTTATCCGCGAGCAGTACTTC. It translates to CASSVIREQYF.